This T cell receptor beta chain was documented in a study of early T cells in non-severe SARS-CoV-2 infection. Study-wide context: Unpaired chains resulted from sequencing bulk RNA of unsorted whole blood. Notes on the study in general: The VDJdb matching leaned toward anti-spike CD8 responses and overlooked private and CD4 specificities.

This CDR3 spans 13 amino acids. The germline gives CDR1 SEHNR, CDR2 FQNEAQ (reference sequence). V shed 7 bases and J shed 6 bases, with 15 bases lying between them. Individual cDNA molecules each received unique molecular identifiers attached to them. TCRdb re-called the 5' RACE reads through MiXCR, storing one row per CDR3 protein. Of about 69,000 distinct CDR3 sequences in the sample, 10% to 15% were seen once. Many counts were recorded for this clonotype. Its antigen is still unknown. The sample consisted of whole blood. The chain is built from TRBV7-9 and TRBJ1-1, with unresolved D. This clonotype was sampled from an adult who was a healthcare worker with PCR-confirmed SARS-CoV-2 infection or an uninfected control (not recorded which). In nucleotides, the CDR3 is TGTGCCAGCACCCCTTCCTCTGCTCCTGAAGCTTTCTTT. This sequence encodes CASTPSSAPEAFF.